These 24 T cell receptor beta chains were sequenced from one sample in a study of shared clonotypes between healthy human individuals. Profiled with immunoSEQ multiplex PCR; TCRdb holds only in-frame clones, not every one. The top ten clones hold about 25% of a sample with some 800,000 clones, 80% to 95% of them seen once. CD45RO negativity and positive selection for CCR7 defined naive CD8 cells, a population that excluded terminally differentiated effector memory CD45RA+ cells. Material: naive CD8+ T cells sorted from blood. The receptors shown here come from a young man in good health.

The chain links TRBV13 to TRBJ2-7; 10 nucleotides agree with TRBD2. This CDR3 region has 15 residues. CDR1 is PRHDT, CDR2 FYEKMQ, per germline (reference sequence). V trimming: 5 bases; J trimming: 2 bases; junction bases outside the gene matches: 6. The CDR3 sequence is CASSNGLAATYEQYF. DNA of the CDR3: TGTGCCAGCAGCAACGGACTAGCGGCTACCTACGAGCAGTACTTC.

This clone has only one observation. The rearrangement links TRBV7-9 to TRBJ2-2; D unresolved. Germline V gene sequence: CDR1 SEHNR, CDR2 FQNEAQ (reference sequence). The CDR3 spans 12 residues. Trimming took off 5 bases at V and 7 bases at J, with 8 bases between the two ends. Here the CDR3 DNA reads TGTGCCAGCAGCCCGAGAAGCGGGGAGCTGTTTTTT. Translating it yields CASSPRSGELFF.

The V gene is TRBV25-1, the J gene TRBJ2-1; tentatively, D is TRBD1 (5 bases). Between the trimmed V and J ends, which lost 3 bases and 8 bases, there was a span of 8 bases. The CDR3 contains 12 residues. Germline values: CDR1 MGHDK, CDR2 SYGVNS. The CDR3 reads CASSETVDEQFF. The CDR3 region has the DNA TGTGCCAGCAGTGAGACAGTGGATGAGCAGTTCTTC. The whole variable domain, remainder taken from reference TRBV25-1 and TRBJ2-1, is EADIYQTPRYLVIGTGKKITLECSQTMGHDKMYWYQQDPGMELHLIHYSYGVNSTEKGDLSSESTVSRIRTEHFPLTLESARPSHTSQYLCASSETVDEQFFGPGTRLTVL.

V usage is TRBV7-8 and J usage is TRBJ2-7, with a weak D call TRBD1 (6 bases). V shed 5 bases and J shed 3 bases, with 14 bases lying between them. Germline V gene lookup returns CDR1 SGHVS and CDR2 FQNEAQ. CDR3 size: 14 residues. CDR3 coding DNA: TGTGCCAGCAGCATCAGGACCAGGGGCTACGAGCAGTACTTC. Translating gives CASSIRTRGYEQYF.

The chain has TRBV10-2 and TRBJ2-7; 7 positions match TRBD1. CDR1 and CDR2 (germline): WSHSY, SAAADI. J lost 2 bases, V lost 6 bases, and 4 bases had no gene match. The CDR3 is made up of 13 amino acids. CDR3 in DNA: TGCGCCAGCAGGGACAGGTCTGCCTACGAGCAGTACTTC. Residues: CASRDRSAYEQYF.

This CDR3 reads CASPPQTGLPDTQYF. The CDR3 coding sequence is TGTGCCAGCCCCCCCCAGACAGGGCTCCCAGATACGCAGTATTTT. The rearrangement joins TRBV2 to TRBJ2-3; 7 nucleotides match TRBD1. CDR3 length: 15 amino acids. V trimming: 8 bases; J trimming: 4 bases; junction bases outside the gene matches: 12. Germline V lookup: CDR1 SNHLY, CDR2 FYNNEI.

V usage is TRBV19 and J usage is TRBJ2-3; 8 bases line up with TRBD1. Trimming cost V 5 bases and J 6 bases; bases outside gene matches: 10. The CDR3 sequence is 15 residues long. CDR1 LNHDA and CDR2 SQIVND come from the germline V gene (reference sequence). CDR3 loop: CASSRDRSKEDTQYF. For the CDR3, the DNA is TGTGCCAGTAGTCGGGACAGGAGCAAAGAGGATACGCAGTATTTT.

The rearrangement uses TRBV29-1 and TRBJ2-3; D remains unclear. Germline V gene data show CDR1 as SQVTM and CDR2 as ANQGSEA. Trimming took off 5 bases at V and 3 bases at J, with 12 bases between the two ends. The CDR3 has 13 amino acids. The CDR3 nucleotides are TGCAGCGTTTTGGAGACCATAACAGATACGCAGTATTTT. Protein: CSVLETITDTQYF.

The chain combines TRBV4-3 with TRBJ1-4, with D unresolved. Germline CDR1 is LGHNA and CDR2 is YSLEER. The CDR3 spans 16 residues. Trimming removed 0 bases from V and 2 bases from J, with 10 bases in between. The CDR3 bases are TGCGCCAGCAGCCAAGATCGGTACCTCACTAATGAAAAACTGTTTTTT. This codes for CASSQDRYLTNEKLFF.

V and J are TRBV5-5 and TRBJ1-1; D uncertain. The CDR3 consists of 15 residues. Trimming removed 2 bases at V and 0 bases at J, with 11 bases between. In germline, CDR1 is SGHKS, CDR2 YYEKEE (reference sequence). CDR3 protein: CASSFDGLMNTEAFF. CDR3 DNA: TGTGCCAGCAGCTTCGACGGCCTAATGAACACTGAAGCTTTCTTT. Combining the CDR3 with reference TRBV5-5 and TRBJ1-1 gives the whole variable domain DAGVTQSPTHLIKTRGQQVTLRCSPISGHKSVSWYQQVLGQGPQFIFQYYEKEERGRGNFPDRFSARQFPNYSSELNVNALLLGDSALYLCASSFDGLMNTEAFFGQGTRLTVV.

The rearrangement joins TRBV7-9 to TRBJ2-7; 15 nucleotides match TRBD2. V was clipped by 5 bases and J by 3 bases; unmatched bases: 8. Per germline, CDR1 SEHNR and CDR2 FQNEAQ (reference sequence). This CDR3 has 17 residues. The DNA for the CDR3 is TGTGCCAGCAGCGGACGGACTAGCGGGAGGGGAGACTACGAGCAGTACTTC. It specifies CASSGRTSGRGDYEQYF.

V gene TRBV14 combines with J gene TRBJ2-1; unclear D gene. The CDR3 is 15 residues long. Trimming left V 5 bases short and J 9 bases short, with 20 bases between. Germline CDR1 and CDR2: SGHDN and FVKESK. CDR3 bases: TGTGCCAGCAGCGAAAAGAAAAGAGGTTTCGGTGAGCAGTTCTTC. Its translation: CASSEKKRGFGEQFF.

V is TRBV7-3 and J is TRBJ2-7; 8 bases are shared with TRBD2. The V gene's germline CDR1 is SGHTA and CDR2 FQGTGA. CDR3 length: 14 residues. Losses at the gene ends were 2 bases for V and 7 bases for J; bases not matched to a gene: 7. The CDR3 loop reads CASSLSSGSGEQYF. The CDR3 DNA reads TGTGCCAGCAGCTTATCCAGCGGGAGCGGTGAGCAGTACTTC.

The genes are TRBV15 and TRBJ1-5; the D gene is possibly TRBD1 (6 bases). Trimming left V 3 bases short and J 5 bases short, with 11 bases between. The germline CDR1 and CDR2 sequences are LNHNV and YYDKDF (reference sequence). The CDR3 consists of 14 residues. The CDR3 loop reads CATSRDRGHQPQHF. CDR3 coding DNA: TGTGCCACCAGCAGGGACAGAGGGCATCAGCCCCAGCATTTT.

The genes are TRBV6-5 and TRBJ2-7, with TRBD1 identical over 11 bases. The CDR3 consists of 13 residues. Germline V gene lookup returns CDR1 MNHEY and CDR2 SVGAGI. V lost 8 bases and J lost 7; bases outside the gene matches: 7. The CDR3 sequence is CASVGQGGDEQYF. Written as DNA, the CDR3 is TGTGCCAGCGTGGGACAGGGGGGGGATGAGCAGTACTTC.

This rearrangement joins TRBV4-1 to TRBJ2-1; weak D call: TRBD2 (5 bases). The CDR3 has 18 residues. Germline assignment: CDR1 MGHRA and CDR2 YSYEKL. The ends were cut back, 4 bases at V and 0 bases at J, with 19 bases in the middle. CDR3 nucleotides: TGCGCCAGCAGCCCGTTGAGAGGGAGTCCTCCCTCCTACAATGAGCAGTTCTTC. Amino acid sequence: CASSPLRGSPPSYNEQFF.

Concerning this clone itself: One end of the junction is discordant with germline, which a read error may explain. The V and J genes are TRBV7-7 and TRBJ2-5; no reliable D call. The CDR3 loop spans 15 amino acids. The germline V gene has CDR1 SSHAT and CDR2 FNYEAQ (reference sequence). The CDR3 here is CASSLYGHGGETQYF. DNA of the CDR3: TGTGCTAGCAGCCTATACGGGCACGGTGGGGAGACCCAGTACTTC.

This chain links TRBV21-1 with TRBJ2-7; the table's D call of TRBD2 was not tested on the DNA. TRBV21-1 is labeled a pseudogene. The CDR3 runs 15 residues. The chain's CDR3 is CASSTIAGGSYEQYF. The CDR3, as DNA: TGTGCCAGCAGCACAATAGCGGGAGGGTCCTACGAGCAGTACTTC.

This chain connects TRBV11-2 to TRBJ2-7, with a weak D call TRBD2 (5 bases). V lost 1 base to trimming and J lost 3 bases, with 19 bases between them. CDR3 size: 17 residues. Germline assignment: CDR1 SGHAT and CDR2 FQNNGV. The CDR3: CASSLASSGFKGYEQYF. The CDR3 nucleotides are TGTGCCAGCAGCTTAGCCTCTTCGGGGTTTAAGGGCTACGAGCAGTACTTC.

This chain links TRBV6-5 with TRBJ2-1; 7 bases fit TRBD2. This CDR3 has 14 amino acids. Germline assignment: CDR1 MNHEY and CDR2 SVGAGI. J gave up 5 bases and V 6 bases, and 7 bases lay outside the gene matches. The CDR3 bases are TGTGCCAGCAGGCTACAGCGGGGACACAATGAGCAGTTCTTC. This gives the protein CASRLQRGHNEQFF.

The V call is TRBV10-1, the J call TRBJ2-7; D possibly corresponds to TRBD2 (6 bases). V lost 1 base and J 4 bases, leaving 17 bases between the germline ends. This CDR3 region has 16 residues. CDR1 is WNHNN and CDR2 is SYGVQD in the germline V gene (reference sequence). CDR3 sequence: CASSEFSGSGYYEQYF. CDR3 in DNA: TGCGCCAGCAGTGAGTTCTCCGGTAGCGGCTATTACGAGCAGTACTTC.

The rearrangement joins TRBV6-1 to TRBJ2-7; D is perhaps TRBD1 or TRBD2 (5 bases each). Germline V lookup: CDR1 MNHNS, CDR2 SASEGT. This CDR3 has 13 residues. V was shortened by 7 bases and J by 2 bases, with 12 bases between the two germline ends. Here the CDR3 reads CASTQGPPYEQYF. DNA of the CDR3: TGTGCCAGCACTCAGGGACCCCCCTACGAGCAGTACTTC.

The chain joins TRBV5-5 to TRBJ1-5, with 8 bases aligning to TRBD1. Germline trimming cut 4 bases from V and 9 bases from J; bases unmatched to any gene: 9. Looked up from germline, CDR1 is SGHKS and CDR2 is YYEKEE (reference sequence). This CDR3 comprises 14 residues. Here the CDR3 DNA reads TGTGCCAGCAGCGTCAACAGGGGGGGGCGGCCCCAGCATTTT. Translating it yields CASSVNRGGRPQHF.

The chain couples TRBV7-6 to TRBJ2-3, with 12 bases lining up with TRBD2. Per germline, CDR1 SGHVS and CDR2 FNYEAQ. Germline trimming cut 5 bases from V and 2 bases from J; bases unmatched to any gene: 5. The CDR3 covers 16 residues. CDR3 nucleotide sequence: TGTGCCAGCAGCGTAGGACTAGCGGGAACCACAGATACGCAGTATTTT. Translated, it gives CASSVGLAGTTDTQYF.